This note documents a single TCR beta chain sequence. This clonotype turned up a few times. The clone's antigen remains unknown. No base quality values were provided; no much bigger clone lies one nucleotide off. Systemically healthy Caucasian individuals from Russia, 35 to 50 in total and aged roughly 6 to 95 years, were included as donors. Around 9.9 milliliters of peripheral blood were collected from each donor into EDTA-treated Vacutainer tubes. PBMCs were isolated by Ficoll-Paque density-gradient centrifugation, with at least 6 million obtained per sample. Trizol reagent was used to extract total RNA from PBMCs, with at least 6 micrograms per sample. The percentages of naive CD45RAhigh/CD27high T cells were determined by flow cytometry on a PBMC aliquot from every donor. The sample is drawn from a study of blood T cells in healthy people across ages (dated by TCRdb to the mid-2010s). Concerning the study at large: In model experiments, template switching captured roughly one uniquely barcoded TCR beta cDNA molecule for every two T cells. For two donors (one aged 18 to 30 and one aged 80 or older), the study analyzed two additional independent replicas of 1 million unique cDNA reads from the same blood draw. Donors were grouped into four age groups: young (average approximately 15 years), middle-aged (approximately 41), aged (roughly 67) and long-lived (about 82). Age-related changes in TCR beta repertoire diversity were measured in the study by deep sequencing normalized with unique cDNA molecular identifiers. The full study reports these points: Estimates of total diversity from one million sequenced T cells were regarded as lower bounds and underestimates. A strong correlation was found between observed TCR beta diversity and the percentage of naive T cells measured by flow cytometry. The long-lived group showed more naive CD4+ T cells, fewer expanded clones and increased TCR diversity than the aged group, suggesting age selection. Since profiling was done on bulk unsorted PBMCs, naive and antigen-experienced compartments could not be conclusively compared. Observed TCR beta diversity per million T cells fell roughly linearly with age, and a significant reduction was already apparent by age around 44. Because donor CMV infection status was unknown, age-related changes in expanded clonotypes were potentially confounded.

V is shortened by 2 bases, J by 0 bases, and the region joining them spans 10 bases. The germline V gene gives CDR1 as MDHEN and CDR2 as SYDVKM. Spanning cysteine to phenylalanine, the CDR3 consists of 16 amino acids. Only CDR3 DNA remains: 48 bases, in frame from the first base. The library was prepared using 5' RACE. Sequencing relied on an Illumina HiSeq 2500. A second PCR of roughly 6 to 12 cycles was run with a J-beta primer mix and a sample-barcoded 5' primer. A template-switch 5' adaptor carrying 12 random nucleotides introduced a unique molecular identifier onto each TCR beta cDNA molecule. Each sample yielded at least 2.5 million CDR3-containing paired-end reads. All of the RNA was converted into first-strand cDNA using the Mint cDNA synthesis kit, with a TRBC-specific oligonucleotide serving as the primer. After uracil-DNA glycosylase treatment, a first 18-cycle PCR used universal primers M1SS and BC2_uni_R on all cDNA. As for the authors' bioinformatics: For normalization, 1 million high-quality reads, each with a distinct molecular identifier, were randomly selected from each sample. Instead of being binned into consensus sequences, reads that shared molecular identifiers were thrown out. MiTCR, with a Q25 quality threshold and the strictest error-elimination algorithm, was used for CDR3 identification, clonotype clustering and error correction. A nonparametric unseen species model with Euler transformation was used to estimate a lower bound on total TCR beta diversity. TCRdb reanalyzed the raw reads on its own, using fastp at Q25 for trimming and MiXCR for clone calling, and kept in-frame beta chains. For every CDR3 protein sequence, its rows merge into one entry that carries the most common genes and DNA. The V and J calls come from TCRdb's annotation, not from the publication. Counted in this sample were about 720,000 distinct CDR3 sequences; just under 25% of them appeared once. The ten largest clones capture roughly 3.8% of the sample.

The same data also contributed to another study, on T cells of mothers and their children. The other study reports the following: The donors were nine systemically healthy Caucasian individuals, made up of three mothers and their six children. cDNA synthesis consumed the entire amount of extracted RNA, loaded at 1.5 ug RNA in each 15 ul reaction. In the second PCR, the M1S primer added sample barcodes and 2-4 random nucleotides. More than 8 million TCR beta CDR3 reads were obtained from each mother, and about 3 million reads were obtained from each child. Thymic selection shapes the output of TCR recombination in a similar way in related and unrelated pairs, and inherited differences have a minor effect. Normalized repertoire overlap in related mother-child pairs was always slightly higher than in unrelated mother-child pairs, but the difference was never significant. With a sensitivity of approximately 100 clones per million clonotypes, no persistent microchimeric T cell clones were detected. The study used deep NGS to compare TCR beta repertoires of mothers and children, seeking features distinguishing related mother-child pairs from unrelated individuals. On average, the children were approximately 12 +/- 4 years old, while the mothers were approximately 40 +/- 4 years old. After adapter ligation with NEBNext reagents, the libraries were sequenced on Illumina HiSeq 2000 with 100+100 nt paired-end reads. To prevent cross-contamination, the mother and child libraries were prepared one month apart and sequenced in separate runs. Between about 500,000 and 2,100,000 distinct TCR beta clonotypes were identified per donor. Naive TCR beta clonotypes were estimated from low-frequency clonotypes matched to each donor's FACS-determined naive share, without sorting.

The sequence was collected from a boy aged 5 to 17 in good health. The receptor chain draws on TRBV28 and TRBJ2-2; too little of a D gene remains to name it. The sample comprised blood. The DNA sequence follows: TGTGCCAGCAGTTTAATCGGTGAAACGAACACCGGGGAGCTGTTTTTT. It codes for CASSLIGETNTGELFF.